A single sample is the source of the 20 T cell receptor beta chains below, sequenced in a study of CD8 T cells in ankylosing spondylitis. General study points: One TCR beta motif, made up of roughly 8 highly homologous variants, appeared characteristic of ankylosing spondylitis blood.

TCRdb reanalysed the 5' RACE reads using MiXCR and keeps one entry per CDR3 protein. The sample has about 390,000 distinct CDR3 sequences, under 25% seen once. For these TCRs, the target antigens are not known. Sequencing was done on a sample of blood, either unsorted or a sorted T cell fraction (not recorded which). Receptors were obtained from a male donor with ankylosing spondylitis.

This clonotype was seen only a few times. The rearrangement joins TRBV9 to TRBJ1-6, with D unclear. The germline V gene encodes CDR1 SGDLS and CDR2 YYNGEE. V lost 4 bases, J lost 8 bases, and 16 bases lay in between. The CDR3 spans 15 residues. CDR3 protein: CASSSGGHGDSPLHF. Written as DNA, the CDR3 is TGTGCCAGCAGCTCAGGAGGGCACGGGGATTCACCCCTCCACTTT.

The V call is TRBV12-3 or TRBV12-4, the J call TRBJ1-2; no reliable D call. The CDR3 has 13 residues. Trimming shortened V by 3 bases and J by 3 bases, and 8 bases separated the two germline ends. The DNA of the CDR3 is TGTGCCAGCAGTTTCGGGGTCGACTATGGCTACACCTTC. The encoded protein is CASSFGVDYGYTF.

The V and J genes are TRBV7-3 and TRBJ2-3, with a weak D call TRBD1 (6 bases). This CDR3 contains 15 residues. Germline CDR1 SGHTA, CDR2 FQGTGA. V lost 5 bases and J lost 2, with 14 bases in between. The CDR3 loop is CASSPGAGDTDTQYF. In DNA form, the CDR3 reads TGTGCCAGCAGCCCAGGGGCGGGTGACACAGATACGCAGTATTTT.

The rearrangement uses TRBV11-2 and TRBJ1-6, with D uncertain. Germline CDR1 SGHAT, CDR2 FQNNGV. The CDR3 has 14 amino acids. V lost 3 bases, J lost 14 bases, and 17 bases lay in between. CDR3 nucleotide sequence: TGTGCCAGCAGCTTCGCGTTGGGCGAGTCTTCCCTCCACTTT. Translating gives CASSFALGESSLHF.

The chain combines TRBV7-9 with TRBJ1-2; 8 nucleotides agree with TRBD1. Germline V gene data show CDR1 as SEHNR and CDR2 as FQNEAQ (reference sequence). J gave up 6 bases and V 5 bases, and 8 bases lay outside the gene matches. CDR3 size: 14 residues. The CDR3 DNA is TGTGCCAGCAGCGTCGGACAGGGCGGGGATGGCTACACCTTC. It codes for CASSVGQGGDGYTF.

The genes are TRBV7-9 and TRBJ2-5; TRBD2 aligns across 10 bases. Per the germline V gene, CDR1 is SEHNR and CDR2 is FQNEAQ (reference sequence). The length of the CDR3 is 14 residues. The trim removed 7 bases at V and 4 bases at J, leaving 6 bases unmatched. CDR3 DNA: TGTGCCAGCACCCCCAGCGGGAGGGTAGAGACCCAGTACTTC. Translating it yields CASTPSGRVETQYF.

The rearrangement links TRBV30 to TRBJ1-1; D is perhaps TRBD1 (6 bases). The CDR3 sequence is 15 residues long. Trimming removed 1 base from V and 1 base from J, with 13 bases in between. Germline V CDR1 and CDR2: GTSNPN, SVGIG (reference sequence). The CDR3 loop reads CAWSGRGGGNTEAFF. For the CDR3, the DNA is TGTGCCTGGAGTGGAAGGGGGGGAGGGAACACTGAAGCTTTCTTT.

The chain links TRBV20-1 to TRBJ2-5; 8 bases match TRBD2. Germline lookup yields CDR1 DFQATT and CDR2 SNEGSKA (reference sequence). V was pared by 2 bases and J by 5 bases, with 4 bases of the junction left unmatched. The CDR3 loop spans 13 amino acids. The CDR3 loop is CSARRPGGETQYF. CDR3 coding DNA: TGCAGTGCTAGACGGCCGGGGGGGGAGACCCAGTACTTC.

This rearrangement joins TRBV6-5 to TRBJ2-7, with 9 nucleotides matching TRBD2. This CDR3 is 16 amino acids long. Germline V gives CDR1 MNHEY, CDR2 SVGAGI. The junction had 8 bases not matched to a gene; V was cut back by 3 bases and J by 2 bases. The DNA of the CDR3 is TGTGCCAGCAGTTATAGCGGGAGAACCCTAGCCTACGAGCAGTACTTC. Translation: CASSYSGRTLAYEQYF.

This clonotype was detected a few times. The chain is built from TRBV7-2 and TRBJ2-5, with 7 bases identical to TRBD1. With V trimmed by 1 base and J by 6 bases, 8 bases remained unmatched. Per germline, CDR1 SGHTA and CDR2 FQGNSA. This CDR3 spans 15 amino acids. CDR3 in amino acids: CASSLGQGVGQTQYF. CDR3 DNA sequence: TGTGCCAGCAGCTTAGGGCAGGGGGTTGGACAGACCCAGTACTTC.

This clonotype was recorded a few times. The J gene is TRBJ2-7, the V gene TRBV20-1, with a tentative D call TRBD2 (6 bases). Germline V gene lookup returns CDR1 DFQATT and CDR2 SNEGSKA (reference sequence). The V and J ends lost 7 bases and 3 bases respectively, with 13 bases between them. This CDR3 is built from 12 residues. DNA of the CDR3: TGCAGTGGCCGGGGGATTCGCTACGAGCAGTACTTC. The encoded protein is CSGRGIRYEQYF.

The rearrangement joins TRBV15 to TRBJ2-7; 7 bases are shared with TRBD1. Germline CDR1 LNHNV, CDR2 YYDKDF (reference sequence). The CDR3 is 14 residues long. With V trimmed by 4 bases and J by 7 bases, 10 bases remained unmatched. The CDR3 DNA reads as TGTGCCACCAGCACGAACCGACAGGGCGGAGAGCAGTACTTC. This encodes CATSTNRQGGEQYF.

The chain's CDR3 is CSVTTGRSIFYEQYF. CDR3 DNA sequence: TGCAGCGTCACGACGGGACGGAGCATTTTCTACGAGCAGTACTTC. The chain couples TRBV29-1 to TRBJ2-7; D might be TRBD1 or TRBD2, each matching 5 bases. There are 15 residues in the CDR3. Trimming removed 6 bases from V and 3 bases from J, with 21 bases in between. Germline V gene sequence: CDR1 SQVTM, CDR2 ANQGSEA.

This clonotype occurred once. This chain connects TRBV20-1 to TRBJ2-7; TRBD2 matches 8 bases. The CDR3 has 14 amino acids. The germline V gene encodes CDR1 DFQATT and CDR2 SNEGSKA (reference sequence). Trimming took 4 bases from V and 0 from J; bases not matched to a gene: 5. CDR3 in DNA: TGCAGTGCTACCTCCGGGGGGGTCTCCTACGAGCAGTACTTC. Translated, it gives CSATSGGVSYEQYF.

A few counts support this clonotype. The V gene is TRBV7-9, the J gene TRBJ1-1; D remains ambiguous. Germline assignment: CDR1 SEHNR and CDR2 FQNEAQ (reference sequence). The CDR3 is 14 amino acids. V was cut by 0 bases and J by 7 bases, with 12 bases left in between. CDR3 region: CASSLAKTVGEAFF. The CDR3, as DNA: TGTGCCAGCAGCTTAGCTAAGACTGTTGGTGAAGCTTTCTTT.

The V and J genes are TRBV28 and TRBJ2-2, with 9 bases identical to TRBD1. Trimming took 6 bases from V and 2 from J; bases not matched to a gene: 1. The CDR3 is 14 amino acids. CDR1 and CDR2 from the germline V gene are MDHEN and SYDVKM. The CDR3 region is CASRGQGNTGELFF. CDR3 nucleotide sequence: TGTGCCAGCAGGGGACAGGGAAACACCGGGGAGCTGTTTTTT.

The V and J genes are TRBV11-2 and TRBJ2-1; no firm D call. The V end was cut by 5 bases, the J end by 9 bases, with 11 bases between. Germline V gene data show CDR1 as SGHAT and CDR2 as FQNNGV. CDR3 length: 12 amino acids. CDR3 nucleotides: TGTGCCAGCAGCCCCTCGACCCCTGAGCAGTTCTTC. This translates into CASSPSTPEQFF.

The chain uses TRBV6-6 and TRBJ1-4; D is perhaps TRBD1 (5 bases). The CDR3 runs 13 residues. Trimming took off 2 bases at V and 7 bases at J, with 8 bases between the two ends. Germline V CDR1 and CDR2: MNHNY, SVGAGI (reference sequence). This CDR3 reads CASSYRGGEKLFF. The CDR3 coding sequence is TGTGCCAGCAGTTACAGGGGAGGTGAAAAACTGTTTTTT.

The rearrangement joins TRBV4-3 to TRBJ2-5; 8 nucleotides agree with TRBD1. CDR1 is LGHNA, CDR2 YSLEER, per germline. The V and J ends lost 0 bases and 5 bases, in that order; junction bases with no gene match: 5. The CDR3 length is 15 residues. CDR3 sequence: CASSQEDRAGETQYF. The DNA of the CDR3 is TGCGCCAGCAGCCAAGAGGACAGGGCGGGGGAGACCCAGTACTTC.

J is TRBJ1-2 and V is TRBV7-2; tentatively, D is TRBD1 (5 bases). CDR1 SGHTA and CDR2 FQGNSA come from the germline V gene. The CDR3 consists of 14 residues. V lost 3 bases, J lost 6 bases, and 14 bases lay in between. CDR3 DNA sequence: TGTGCCAGCAGCTTCGTGCAGGGAGGGGATGGCTACACCTTC. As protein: CASSFVQGGDGYTF.